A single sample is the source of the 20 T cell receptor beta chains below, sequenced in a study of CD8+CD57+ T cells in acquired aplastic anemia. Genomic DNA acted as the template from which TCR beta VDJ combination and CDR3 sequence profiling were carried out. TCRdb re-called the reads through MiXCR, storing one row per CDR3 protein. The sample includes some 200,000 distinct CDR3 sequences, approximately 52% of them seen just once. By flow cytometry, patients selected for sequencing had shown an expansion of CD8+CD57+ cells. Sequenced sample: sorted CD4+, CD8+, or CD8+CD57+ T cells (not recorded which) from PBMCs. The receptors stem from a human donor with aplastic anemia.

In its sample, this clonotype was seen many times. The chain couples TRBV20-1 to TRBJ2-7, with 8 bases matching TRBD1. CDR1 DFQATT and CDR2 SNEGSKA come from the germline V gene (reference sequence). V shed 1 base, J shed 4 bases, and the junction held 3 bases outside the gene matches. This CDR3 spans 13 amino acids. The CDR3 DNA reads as TGCAGTGCTAGAGGGACAGGGAAATACGAGCAGTACTTC. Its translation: CSARGTGKYEQYF.

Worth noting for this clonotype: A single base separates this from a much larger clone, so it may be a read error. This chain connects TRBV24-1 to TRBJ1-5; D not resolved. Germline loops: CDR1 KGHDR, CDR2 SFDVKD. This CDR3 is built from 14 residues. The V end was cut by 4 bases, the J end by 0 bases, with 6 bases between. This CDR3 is CATSDYSSNQPQHF. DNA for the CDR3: TGTGCCACCAGTGACTACAGTAGCAATCAGCCCCAGCATTTT.

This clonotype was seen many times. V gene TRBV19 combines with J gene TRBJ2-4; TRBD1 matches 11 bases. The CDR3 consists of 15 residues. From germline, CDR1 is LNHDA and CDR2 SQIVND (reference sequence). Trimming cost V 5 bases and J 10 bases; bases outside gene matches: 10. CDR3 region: CASSAGQGAFRIQYF. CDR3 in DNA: TGTGCCAGTAGTGCAGGACAGGGGGCATTTCGGATTCAGTACTTC.

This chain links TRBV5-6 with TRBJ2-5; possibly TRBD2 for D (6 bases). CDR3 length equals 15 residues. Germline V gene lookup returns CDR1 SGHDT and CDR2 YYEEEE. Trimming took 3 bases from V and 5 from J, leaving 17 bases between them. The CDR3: CASSYSRGARETQYF. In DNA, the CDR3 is TGTGCCAGCAGCTACTCCCGCGGGGCCAGGGAGACCCAGTACTTC.

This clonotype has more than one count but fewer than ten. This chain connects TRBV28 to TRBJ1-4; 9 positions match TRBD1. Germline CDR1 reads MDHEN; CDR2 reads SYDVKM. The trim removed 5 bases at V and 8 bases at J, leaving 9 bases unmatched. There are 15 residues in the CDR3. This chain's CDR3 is CASSPQGQGWEKLFF. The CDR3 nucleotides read TGTGCCAGCAGTCCCCAAGGACAGGGGTGGGAAAAACTGTTTTTT.

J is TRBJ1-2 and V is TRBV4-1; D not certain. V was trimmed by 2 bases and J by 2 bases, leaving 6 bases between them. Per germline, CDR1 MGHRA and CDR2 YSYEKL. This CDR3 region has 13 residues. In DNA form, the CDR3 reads TGCGCCAGCAGCCAAACGTACAACTATGGCTACACCTTC. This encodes CASSQTYNYGYTF.

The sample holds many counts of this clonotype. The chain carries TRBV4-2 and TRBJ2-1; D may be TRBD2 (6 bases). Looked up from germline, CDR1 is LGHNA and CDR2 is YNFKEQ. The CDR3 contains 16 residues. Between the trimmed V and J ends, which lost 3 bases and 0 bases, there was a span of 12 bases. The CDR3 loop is CASSQEGTSSYNEQFF. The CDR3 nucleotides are TGTGCCAGCAGCCAGGAGGGGACCAGCTCCTACAATGAGCAGTTCTTC.

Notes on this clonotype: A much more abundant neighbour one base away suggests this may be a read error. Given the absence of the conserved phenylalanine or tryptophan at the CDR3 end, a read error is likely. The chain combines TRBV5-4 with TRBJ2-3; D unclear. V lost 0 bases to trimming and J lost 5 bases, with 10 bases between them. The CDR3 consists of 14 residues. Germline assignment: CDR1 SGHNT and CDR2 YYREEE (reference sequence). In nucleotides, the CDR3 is TGTGCCAGCAGCTTGGATGGGGTAGAAGATACGCAGTATCTT. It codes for CASSLDGVEDTQYL.

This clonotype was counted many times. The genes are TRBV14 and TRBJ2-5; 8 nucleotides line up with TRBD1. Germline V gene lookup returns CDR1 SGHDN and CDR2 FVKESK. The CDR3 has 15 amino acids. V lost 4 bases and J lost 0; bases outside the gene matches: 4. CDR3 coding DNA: TGTGCCAGCAGCCCCAACAGGGGGTACCAAGAGACCCAGTACTTC. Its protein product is CASSPNRGYQETQYF.

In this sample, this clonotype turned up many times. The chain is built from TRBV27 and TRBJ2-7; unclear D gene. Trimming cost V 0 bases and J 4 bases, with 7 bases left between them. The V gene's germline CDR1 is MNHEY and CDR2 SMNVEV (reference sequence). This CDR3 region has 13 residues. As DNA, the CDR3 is TGTGCCAGCAGTTTATCCCGGGTTTACGAGCAGTACTTC. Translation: CASSLSRVYEQYF.

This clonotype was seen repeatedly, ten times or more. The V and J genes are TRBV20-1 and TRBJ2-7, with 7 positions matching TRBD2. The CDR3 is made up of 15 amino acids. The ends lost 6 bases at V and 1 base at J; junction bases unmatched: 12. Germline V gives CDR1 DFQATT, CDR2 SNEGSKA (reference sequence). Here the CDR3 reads CSATPSGEPSYEQYF. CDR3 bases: TGCAGTGCGACACCTAGCGGTGAACCATCCTACGAGCAGTACTTC.

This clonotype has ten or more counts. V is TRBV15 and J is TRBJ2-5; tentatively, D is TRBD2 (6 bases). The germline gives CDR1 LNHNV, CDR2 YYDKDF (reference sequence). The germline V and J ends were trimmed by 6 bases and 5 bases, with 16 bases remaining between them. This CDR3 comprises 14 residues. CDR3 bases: TGTGCCACCAGTAGAAACCCCGCGGGGGAGACCCAGTACTTC. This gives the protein CATSRNPAGETQYF.

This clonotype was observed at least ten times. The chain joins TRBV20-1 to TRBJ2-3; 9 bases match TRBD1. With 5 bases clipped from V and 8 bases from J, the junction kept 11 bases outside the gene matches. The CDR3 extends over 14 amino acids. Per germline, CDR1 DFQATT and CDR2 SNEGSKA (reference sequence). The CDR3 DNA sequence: TGCAGTGCTCCACAGGACAGGGGTCACGGTACGCAGTATTTT. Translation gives CSAPQDRGHGTQYF.

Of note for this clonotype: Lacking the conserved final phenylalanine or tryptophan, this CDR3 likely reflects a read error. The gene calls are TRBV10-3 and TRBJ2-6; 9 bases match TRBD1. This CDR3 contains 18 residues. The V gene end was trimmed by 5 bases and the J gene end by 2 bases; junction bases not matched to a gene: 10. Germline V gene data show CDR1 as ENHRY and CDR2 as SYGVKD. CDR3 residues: CAISTRTGVSTGANVLTH. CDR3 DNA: TGTGCCATCAGTACCCGGACAGGGGTAAGCACTGGGGCCAACGTCCTGACTCAC.

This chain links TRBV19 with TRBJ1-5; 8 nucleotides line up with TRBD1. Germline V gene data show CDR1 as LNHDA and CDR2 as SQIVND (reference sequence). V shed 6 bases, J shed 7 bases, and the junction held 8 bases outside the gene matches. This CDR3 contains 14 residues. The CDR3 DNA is TGTGCCAGTAGGACAGGGGCTCTTATCCAGCCCCAGCATTTT. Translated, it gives CASRTGALIQPQHF.

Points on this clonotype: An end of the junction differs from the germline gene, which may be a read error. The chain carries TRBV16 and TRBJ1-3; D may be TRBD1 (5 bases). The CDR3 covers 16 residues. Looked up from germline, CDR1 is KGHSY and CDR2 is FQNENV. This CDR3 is CASNQSWGRNGNTIYF. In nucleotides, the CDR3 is TGTGCCAGCAACCAATCGTGGGGGAGGAATGGAAACACCATATATTTT.

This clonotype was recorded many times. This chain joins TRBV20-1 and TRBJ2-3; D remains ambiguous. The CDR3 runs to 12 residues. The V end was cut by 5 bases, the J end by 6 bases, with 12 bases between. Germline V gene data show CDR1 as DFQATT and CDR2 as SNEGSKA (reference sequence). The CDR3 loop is CSAPYVADTQYF. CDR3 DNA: TGCAGTGCTCCTTACGTTGCTGATACGCAGTATTTT.

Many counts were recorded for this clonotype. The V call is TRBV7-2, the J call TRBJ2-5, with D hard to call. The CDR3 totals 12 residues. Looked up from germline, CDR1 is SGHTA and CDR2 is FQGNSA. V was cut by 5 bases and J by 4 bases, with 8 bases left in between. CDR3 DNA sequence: TGTGCCAGCAGCCTCGCGACAGAGACCCAGTACTTC. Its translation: CASSLATETQYF.

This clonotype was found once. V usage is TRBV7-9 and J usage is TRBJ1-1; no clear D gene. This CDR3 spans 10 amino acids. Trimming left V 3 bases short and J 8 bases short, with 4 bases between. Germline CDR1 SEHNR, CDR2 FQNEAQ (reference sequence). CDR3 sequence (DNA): TGTGCCAGCAGCTTGTCCGAAGCTTTCTTT. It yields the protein CASSLSEAFF.

The CDR3 spells CSVEEPGGEQFF. As DNA, the CDR3 is TGCAGCGTTGAAGAGCCAGGGGGTGAGCAGTTCTTC. The chain employs TRBV29-1 and TRBJ2-1, with TRBD1 matching over 7 bases. The CDR3 sequence is 12 residues long. The V segment lost 0 bases and the J segment 9 bases; nucleotides outside the gene matches: 2. The germline CDR1 and CDR2 sequences are SQVTM and ANQGSEA.